The next 26 T cell receptor beta chains were all read from a single sample in a study of blood T cell repertoires in COVID-19. Repertoires were generated with immunoSEQ multiplex PCR, while TCRdb's copy carries only in-frame clones and drops some. The table has 150,000 to 200,000 clones, roughly nine tenths seen once. The sample taken for sequencing was peripheral blood. The receptor set was obtained from a man aged 60 to 69 with active or convalescent COVID-19.

The CDR3 sequence is CASSGSWGPGTEAFF. Written as DNA, the CDR3 is TGTGCCAGCAGTGGTTCGTGGGGGCCGGGCACTGAAGCTTTCTTT. This rearrangement joins TRBV2 to TRBJ1-1, with a tentative D call TRBD1 (6 bases). Germline lookup yields CDR1 SNHLY and CDR2 FYNNEI. The V end was cut by 4 bases, the J end by 4 bases, with 16 bases between. The CDR3 is 15 amino acids.

This chain uses TRBV6-1 with TRBJ1-2; 7 bases align to TRBD1. The ends lost 5 bases at V and 3 bases at J; junction bases unmatched: 3. The CDR3 is made up of 13 amino acids. The germline gives CDR1 MNHNS, CDR2 SASEGT. The CDR3 spells CASSSTGDYGYTF. The CDR3 nucleotides read TGTGCCAGCAGTTCCACAGGGGACTATGGCTACACCTTC.

The gene calls are TRBV9 and TRBJ1-2; perhaps TRBD1 as D (6 bases). This CDR3 comprises 15 residues. V lost 4 bases, J lost 8 bases, and 21 bases lay in between. Germline CDR1 and CDR2: SGDLS and YYNGEE. CDR3 protein: CASSHDMGAPRGYTF. CDR3 nucleotide sequence: TGTGCCAGCAGCCACGACATGGGGGCTCCTAGGGGCTACACCTTC.

This chain joins TRBV7-2 and TRBJ1-5; D gene uncertain. The CDR3 has 14 residues. V was trimmed by 5 bases and J by 7 bases, leaving 15 bases between them. The germline V gene encodes CDR1 SGHTA and CDR2 FQGNSA. The CDR3 protein is CASSPTPAGQPQHF. The CDR3, as DNA: TGTGCCAGCAGCCCAACCCCGGCGGGCCAGCCCCAGCATTTT.

The chain joins TRBV5-1 to TRBJ1-6; a possible D gene is TRBD1 (6 bases). CDR3 length: 14 residues. Germline values: CDR1 SGHRS, CDR2 YFSETQ. V lost 7 bases to trimming and J lost 7 bases, with 15 bases between them. The CDR3 is CASRQVIPNSPLHF. The CDR3 region has the DNA TGCGCCAGCCGACAGGTTATACCCAATTCACCCCTCCACTTT.

The gene calls are TRBV5-4 and TRBJ2-1, with TRBD2 identical over 9 bases. V was clipped by 0 bases and J by 5 bases; unmatched bases: 3. Germline V gene sequence: CDR1 SGHNT, CDR2 YYREEE (reference sequence). CDR3 size: 15 residues. The CDR3 region has the DNA TGTGCCAGCAGCTTGGCTGGACTAGCGCACAATGAGCAGTTCTTC. Translating gives CASSLAGLAHNEQFF. The full variable domain, completed using reference TRBV5-4 and TRBJ2-1, is ETGVTQSPTHLIKTRGQQVTLRCSSQSGHNTVSWYQQALGQGPQFIFQYYREEENGRGNFPPRFSGLQFPNYSSELNVNALELDDSALYLCASSLAGLAHNEQFFGPGTRLTVL.

The chain recombines TRBV18 with TRBJ1-5, with 8 bases identical to TRBD1. Germline CDR1 is KGHSH and CDR2 is LQKENI. Trimming took 3 bases from V and 3 from J; bases not matched to a gene: 7. This CDR3 has 16 residues. The CDR3 sequence: CASSPTGTGNNQPQHF. CDR3 DNA: TGTGCCAGCTCACCGACAGGGACAGGCAACAATCAGCCCCAGCATTTT.

This rearrangement joins TRBV7-2 to TRBJ1-4; D is ambiguous. CDR3 length: 12 residues. Per the germline V gene, CDR1 is SGHTA and CDR2 is FQGNSA. V was pared by 6 bases and J by 4 bases, with 6 bases between. The CDR3 sequence: CASRSYNEKLFF. CDR3 DNA: TGTGCCAGCAGGTCTTATAATGAAAAACTGTTTTTT.

V and J are TRBV11-2 and TRBJ2-6; 11 bases are a match to TRBD1. The CDR3 contains 19 residues. The trim removed 3 bases at V and 1 base at J, leaving 8 bases unmatched. The germline V gene encodes CDR1 SGHAT and CDR2 FQNNGV. CDR3 DNA: TGTGCCAGCAGCTTGCCGCGGACAGGGGGCGGGTCTGGGGCCAACGTCCTGACTTTC. Translation: CASSLPRTGGGSGANVLTF.

V usage is TRBV27 and J usage is TRBJ1-5, with 8 nucleotides matching TRBD1. The trim removed 4 bases at V and 0 bases at J, leaving 5 bases unmatched. Germline V gene data show CDR1 as MNHEY and CDR2 as SMNVEV (reference sequence). The CDR3 loop spans 16 amino acids. The CDR3 loop reads CASSSLTGVSNQPQHF. DNA for the CDR3: TGTGCCAGCAGTTCCCTGACAGGGGTTAGCAATCAGCCCCAGCATTTT.

CDR3 in DNA: TGTGCCAGCACCGCAGGACAGGGGGATGAAAAACTGTTTTTT. It encodes CASTAGQGDEKLFF. The chain carries TRBV4-2 and TRBJ1-4; 10 nucleotides align to TRBD1. The CDR3 sequence is 14 residues long. The germline CDR1 and CDR2 sequences are LGHNA and YNFKEQ. J lost 6 bases, V lost 7 bases, and 5 bases had no gene match.

This clone was seen just once. The chain uses TRBV1 and TRBJ2-3; no check of the table's D call, TRBD2, against the DNA was made. TRBV1 is labeled a pseudogene. The CDR3 extends over 16 amino acids. Here the CDR3 reads CTSSQVTSGVTDTQYF. CDR3 nucleotide sequence: TGCACCAGCAGCCAAGTGACTAGCGGGGTCACAGATACGCAGTATTTT.

The chain recombines TRBV4-1 with TRBJ2-1; 10 bases align to TRBD2. The CDR3 has 18 amino acids. Trimming took 0 bases from V and 7 from J; bases not matched to a gene: 12. Germline lookup yields CDR1 MGHRA and CDR2 YSYEKL. The CDR3, as DNA: TGCGCCAGCAGCCAAGATCGGGAGGAGCGGGGGGGCAGGAATGAGCAGTTCTTC. Amino acid sequence: CASSQDREERGGRNEQFF.

The chain recombines TRBV19 with TRBJ2-1; perhaps TRBD1 as D (6 bases). With 6 bases removed from V and 9 bases from J, the gap between germline ends came to 18 bases. Germline assignment: CDR1 LNHDA and CDR2 SQIVND (reference sequence). The CDR3 is 14 amino acids. DNA for the CDR3: TGTGCCAGTAGGGAGACACCACGCAGGGGTGAGCAGTTCTTC. This sequence encodes CASRETPRRGEQFF.

The chain recombines TRBV29-1 with TRBJ2-1; no clear D. CDR3 size: 10 residues. Trimming removed 1 base from V and 13 bases from J, with 8 bases in between. The V gene's germline CDR1 is SQVTM and CDR2 ANQGSEA. The DNA of the CDR3 is TGCAGCGTTGAAGGAGCGAGACAGTTCTTC. Translated: CSVEGARQFF.

This clone was seen just once. The rearrangement joins TRBV6-6 to TRBJ2-1; 9 bases align to TRBD2. The CDR3 extends over 19 amino acids. After removal of 5 bases from V and 5 bases from J, the junction contained 19 bases not matched to a gene. The V gene's germline CDR1 is MNHNY and CDR2 SVGAGI (reference sequence). The CDR3 coding sequence is TGTGCCAGCAGTCCACGACGCGGGGCTAGCGGGGAATTGGACAATGAGCAGTTCTTC. The encoded protein is CASSPRRGASGELDNEQFF.

The V call is TRBV5-6, the J call TRBJ1-2; tentative D call: TRBD1 (6 bases). V was trimmed by 3 bases and J by 4 bases, leaving 13 bases between them. CDR3 length: 14 amino acids. Per the germline V gene, CDR1 is SGHDT and CDR2 is YYEEEE. In DNA form, the CDR3 reads TGTGCCAGCAGCTCATACAGGGATAGCTATGGCTACACCTTC. Protein sequence: CASSSYRDSYGYTF. Based on the CDR3 plus reference TRBV5-6 and TRBJ1-2, the full variable domain is DAGVTQSPTHLIKTRGQQVTLRCSPKSGHDTVSWYQQALGQGPQFIFQYYEEEERQRGNFPDRFSGHQFPNYSSELNVNALLLGDSALYLCASSSYRDSYGYTFGSGTRLTVV.

The chain carries TRBV19 and TRBJ2-7; 8 bases align to TRBD1. The V gene's germline CDR1 is LNHDA and CDR2 SQIVND (reference sequence). This CDR3 is built from 17 residues. V was clipped by 2 bases and J by 3 bases; unmatched bases: 12. The CDR3 nucleotides read TGTGCCAGTAGTATAACCGGACAGGGTACCTTTCTCTACGAGCAGTACTTC. This encodes CASSITGQGTFLYEQYF. The whole variable domain, filled in from reference TRBV19 and TRBJ2-7, reads DGGITQSPKYLFRKEGQNVTLSCEQNLNHDAMYWYRQDPGQGLRLIYYSQIVNDFQKGDIAEGYSVSREKKESFPLTVTSAQKNPTAFYLCASSITGQGTFLYEQYFGPGTRLTVT.

CDR3 nucleotide sequence: TGTGCCAGCAGCCCCCCCCCGGGTTCTGATACGCAGTATTTT. Encoded protein: CASSPPPGSDTQYF. This sequence joins TRBV7-9 and TRBJ2-3; D is ambiguous. Per the germline V gene, CDR1 is SEHNR and CDR2 is FQNEAQ (reference sequence). CDR3 length: 14 amino acids. V dropped 5 bases and J dropped 6 bases, with 15 bases sitting between them.

Concerning this clone: The sample carries other DNA sequences with the same CDR3. The V call is TRBV10-3, the J call TRBJ1-2; 7 bases map to TRBD1. Germline V CDR1 and CDR2: ENHRY, SYGVKD. This CDR3 has 13 residues. V lost 6 bases, J lost 1 base, and 2 bases stayed unmatched. The CDR3 region has the DNA TGTGCCATCAGCCGGGACAGTAACTATGGCTACACCTTC. Translation: CAISRDSNYGYTF.

The chain links TRBV5-6 to TRBJ1-4, with D perhaps matching TRBD1 (6 bases). The V end was cut by 0 bases, the J end by 2 bases, with 14 bases between. Per germline, CDR1 SGHDT and CDR2 YYEEEE. This CDR3 contains 17 residues. CDR3 in DNA: TGTGCCAGCAGCTTGGCAGGGGTGGGGTCGACTAATGAAAAACTGTTTTTT. As protein: CASSLAGVGSTNEKLFF.

The chain combines TRBV19 with TRBJ2-3; 8 bases are a match to TRBD1. The CDR3 loop spans 16 amino acids. Germline V CDR1 and CDR2: LNHDA, SQIVND (reference sequence). Trimming removed 5 bases from V and 0 bases from J; junction bases left unmatched: 7. As DNA, the CDR3 is TGTGCCAGTAGTTTAGGACAGGGTATAAGCACAGATACGCAGTATTTT. It encodes CASSLGQGISTDTQYF.

Turning to this clone: Other nucleotide sequences from this sample produce the same CDR3. V is TRBV5-1 and J is TRBJ1-4; D is ambiguous. Germline CDR1 is SGHRS and CDR2 is YFSETQ. The CDR3 is 15 amino acids. V lost 0 bases to trimming and J lost 1 base, with 7 bases between them. CDR3 in DNA: TGCGCCAGCAGCTTGGTAACTGGAACTAATGAAAAACTGTTTTTT. This sequence encodes CASSLVTGTNEKLFF.

CDR3 amino acids: CASSPRGLDSNQPQHF. The CDR3, as DNA: TGCGCCAGCAGCCCGAGGGGACTCGATAGCAATCAGCCCCAGCATTTT. The chain combines TRBV5-1 with TRBJ1-5; maybe TRBD1 (5 bases). In germline, CDR1 is SGHRS, CDR2 YFSETQ. The CDR3 is 16 residues long. Trimming stripped 4 bases from V and 0 bases from J, with 14 bases between. Based on the CDR3 plus reference TRBV5-1 and TRBJ1-5, the full variable domain is KAGVTQTPRYLIKTRGQQVTLSCSPISGHRSVSWYQQTPGQGLQFLFEYFSETQRNKGNFPGRFSGRQFSNSRSEMNVSTLELGDSALYLCASSPRGLDSNQPQHFGDGTRLSIL.

J is TRBJ2-5 and V is TRBV4-2; 10 bases align to TRBD1. There are 18 residues in the CDR3. V gave up 0 bases and J gave up 3 bases; unmatched junction bases: 10. CDR1 and CDR2 from the germline V gene are LGHNA and YNFKEQ. CDR3 residues: CASSQDFRDRGEEETQYF. For the CDR3, the DNA is TGTGCCAGCAGCCAAGATTTCCGGGACAGGGGCGAGGAAGAGACCCAGTACTTC.

The chain employs TRBV5-6 and TRBJ1-2; a weak D match, TRBD1 (5 bases). In germline, CDR1 is SGHDT, CDR2 YYEEEE. The CDR3 extends over 12 amino acids. V dropped 1 base and J dropped 7 bases, with 8 bases sitting between them. The CDR3 DNA is TGTGCCAGCAGCTTGTGGCAGGGTGGCTACACCTTC. This codes for CASSLWQGGYTF.